This T cell receptor (beta chain) originates from a study of cytomegalovirus exposure and HLA in healthy donors. PCR was performed using 60 Vbeta and 13 Jbeta primers. Clones were sequenced by immunoSEQ multiplex PCR, and TCRdb holds only the in-frame ones, with some missing. The sample lists roughly 100,000 clones, approximately 82% occurring once. The germline gives CDR1 MDHEN, CDR2 SYDVKM. The CDR3 is 15 amino acids. J lost 1 base, V lost 3 bases, and 2 bases had no gene match. This clonotype was obtained from a man aged 35 to 55 in good health and CMV-seronegative. The genes are TRBV28 and TRBJ2-2, with TRBD2 matching over 7 bases. The source material was PBMCs. The CDR3 nucleotides are TGTGCCAGCAGTTTCGGCGGGGGGAACACCGGGGAGCTGTTTTTT. As protein: CASSFGGGNTGELFF. Based on the CDR3 plus reference TRBV28 and TRBJ2-2, the full variable domain is DVKVTQSSRYLVKRTGEKVFLECVQDMDHENMFWYRQDPGLGLRLIYFSYDVKMKEKGDIPEGYSVSREKKERFSLILESASTNQTSMYLCASSFGGGNTGELFFGEGSRLTVL.